This T cell receptor beta chain was identified in a study of control samples from healthy donors and cancer patients. Per the germline V gene, CDR1 is MGHDK and CDR2 is SYGVNS. The CDR3 has 15 amino acids. V shed 8 bases and J shed 1 base, with 17 bases lying between them. This table comes from immunoSEQ multiplex PCR, and its TCRdb copy is limited to in-frame clones, with some not included. The table shows 110,000 to 150,000 clones, with 70% to 90% occurring only once. Sequencing was carried out using blood. The TCR was taken from a woman aged 25-40 years in good health. The genes are TRBV25-1 and TRBJ1-1; D ambiguous. The CDR3 DNA is TGTGCCAGCCGGGCCTTCGACAAAGCGAACACTGAAGCTTTCTTT. Translated: CASRAFDKANTEAFF.